This T cell receptor (beta chain) was identified during a study of identical twins (dated by TCRdb to the mid-2010s). Background for the entire study: The study deep-sequenced TCR alpha and beta repertoires from monozygotic twins, unrelated adults of various ages and cord blood to test whether fetal clonotypes persist. To rule out contamination, the twin experiments were replicated at different times with different library preparation protocols. Study-wide conclusions, independent of this receptor: Because the same donors could not be followed over many years, the conclusions relied on cross-sectional statistical analysis. Invariant T cells such as MAIT and iNKT could partly confound zero-insertion analyses, though diverse VJ usage argued against this for most clonotypes. Out-of-frame TCR alpha sequences shared between twins showed an excess of low generation-probability sequences compared with coincidental sharing between unrelated individuals. Excess twin sharing in beta out-of-frame sequences was weaker because fewer shared sequences lowered the signal-to-noise ratio. Abundant cord blood beta clonotypes had fewer insertions, young adult naive repertoires showed a similar but weaker trend, and memory repertoires showed no such trend. In monozygotic twins, recombination models systematically underestimated out-of-frame TCR alpha sharing, but the models matched the sharing seen between unrelated individuals.

V loses 8 bases of germline sequence and J loses 2 bases, and the interval between the two ends is 16 bases. The CDR3 runs 15 residues from the cysteine to the phenylalanine. Solely the CDR3 DNA is kept, with 45 bases framed from the first base. Based on the germline V gene, the CDR1 and CDR2 sequences are MNHNS and SASEGT. Libraries were prepared through 5' RACE. Instrument on record: Illumina HiSeq 2000. Template switching added a universal primer binding site, and the final cDNA carried a unique molecular identifier that allowed TCR cDNA molecules to be counted accurately. Specific primers in the conserved constant-segment region were used to synthesize first-strand cDNA for TCR alpha and beta chains. To control for contamination, every cDNA library was double barcoded, receiving both a SMART-Mk sample barcode and Illumina barcodes. TruSeq adapter sequences along with Illumina sample barcodes were introduced in two successive PCR steps. The TCR alpha and beta cDNA libraries were sequenced on the Illumina HiSeq platform using custom primers. Under the source paper's analysis protocol: MiGEC was used to process raw reads and extract unique molecular identifiers, and MiXCR was used to find CDR3 positions. For each individual, recombination models were inferred using an EM algorithm with the repgenHMM and IGoR tools. Shared clonotypes were analyzed with the tcR package in R, and sharing was normalized by the product of cloneset sizes. To study raw recombination without the effects of thymic and clonal selection, out-of-frame nonproductive sequences were analyzed. In TCRdb, the public reads were trimmed at Q25 with fastp and aligned with MiXCR, with productive beta chains retained. Entries are consolidated by CDR3 protein sequence, retaining the most common genes and DNA. TCRdb's processing, not the authors' own work, is the source of the V and J calls. The sample table records fewer than 650,000 distinct CDR3 sequences; around 7.5% of these occur just once. In total, the top ten clones hold 1.5% to 2% of the sample.

A remark on this clonotype: There is no known antigen for this receptor. No much larger clonotype is one base removed from it; base qualities were not supplied.

Only healthy Caucasian donors were included. Three pairs of female monozygotic twins, all aged about 18 to 30 years, were included in the twin cohort. RNA for TCR libraries was isolated from peripheral blood mononuclear cells. The sample was also linked to a second study, of yellow fever vaccine responses in identical twins. Looking at the second paper: According to the authors, in identical twins the way T cells responded to vaccination appeared partly convergent and partly personalized. Focusing on identical twins, the study followed the T cell clones that responded to the vaccine, and did so with precision.

This receptor was identified in a woman younger than 30 in good health. The chain uses TRBV6-1 and TRBJ1-5; no D gene is confidently identified. Sequenced material: PBMCs. For the CDR3, the sequence is CASLSSGVGNQPQHF. The DNA sequence follows: TGTGCCAGCCTGAGTTCTGGGGTCGGCAATCAGCCCCAGCATTTT.